This TCR beta chain was obtained from a study of shared clonotypes between healthy human individuals. With respect to this clone: Its matching antigen is unknown.

Some 30,000 T cell genomes (about 0.2 ug DNA) went into each sorted-subset replicate. Original analysis: In the immunoSEQ data, sequences were junction-only and lacked quality scores, so filtering differed. Method: immunoSEQ multiplex PCR; TCRdb's copy keeps in-frame clones and lacks some. V and J calls and clone size follow that table, whereas D and trimming were derived from the DNA. The table has around 700,000 clones, about 91% seen once; the top ten hold about 24%. Study results and limitations: Larger estimated richness was generally seen in naive subsets than in memory subsets. Expectations were that clonotype sharing among donors would be affected by sequencing depth.

CDR3 length: 14 residues. From germline, CDR1 is MDHEN and CDR2 SYDVKM. Trimming cost V 3 bases and J 5 bases, with 11 bases left between them. The naive CD8 subset, CD45RO-negative cells positively selected for CCR7, excluded terminally differentiated effector memory CD45RA+ cells. The sequence derives from a man between 25 and 39 years old in good health. Specimen: naive CD8+ T cells sorted from blood. V usage is TRBV28 and J usage is TRBJ2-1; D gene uncertain. CDR3 sequence reads: CASSFPRADNEQFF. The CDR3 DNA is TGTGCCAGCAGTTTCCCCCGTGCAGACAATGAGCAGTTCTTC.